The entry that follows covers one T cell receptor beta chain sequence. With 5 bases removed from V and 6 bases from J, the gap between germline ends came to 14 bases. The CDR3 sequence is 14 residues long. CDR1 and CDR2 (germline): MRHNA, SNTAGT. The data were taken from a study of cytotoxic CD8 clonotypes in ibrutinib-treated CLL. TCRdb's copy holds only in-frame clones and misses some; the assay was immunoSEQ multiplex PCR. Here the sample spans fewer than 90,000 clones, about 86% being singletons. The receptor comes from a human donor with chronic lymphocytic leukemia. This specimen was PBMCs, taken before ibrutinib treatment. The chain employs TRBV6-4 and TRBJ2-1, with D perhaps matching TRBD1 or TRBD2 (5 bases each). DNA of the CDR3: TGTGCCAGCAGTCCATCCGGGACGACCAATGAGCAGTTCTTC. Translating it yields CASSPSGTTNEQFF.